This T cell receptor beta chain was sequenced in a study of CD8 T cells in ankylosing spondylitis. Study-level points and caveats: Some of the motif variants had earlier been found in reactive arthritis patients' fluid and blood. Disease-linked clones, CD8+, were relatively rare in peripheral blood.

V dropped 6 bases and J dropped 5 bases, with 14 bases sitting between them. The CDR3 is 14 residues long. The germline CDR1 and CDR2 sequences are ENHRY and SYGVKD. About this clonotype: The antigen remains unidentified.

Quantitative barcoded 5'-RACE was used to prepare TCR beta libraries. TCRdb passed the 5' RACE reads through MiXCR, listing each CDR3 protein once. This table holds around 330,000 distinct CDR3 sequences, about 9.9% found once. The V gene is TRBV10-3, the J gene TRBJ2-1; D is perhaps TRBD2 (6 bases). The sample was blood, either unsorted or a sorted T cell fraction (not recorded which). This clonotype was sampled from a female donor with ankylosing spondylitis or in good health (not recorded which). DNA of the CDR3: TGTGCCATCAGCCGGGGACCGGGGGACAATGAGCAGTTCTTC. Its translation: CAISRGPGDNEQFF.